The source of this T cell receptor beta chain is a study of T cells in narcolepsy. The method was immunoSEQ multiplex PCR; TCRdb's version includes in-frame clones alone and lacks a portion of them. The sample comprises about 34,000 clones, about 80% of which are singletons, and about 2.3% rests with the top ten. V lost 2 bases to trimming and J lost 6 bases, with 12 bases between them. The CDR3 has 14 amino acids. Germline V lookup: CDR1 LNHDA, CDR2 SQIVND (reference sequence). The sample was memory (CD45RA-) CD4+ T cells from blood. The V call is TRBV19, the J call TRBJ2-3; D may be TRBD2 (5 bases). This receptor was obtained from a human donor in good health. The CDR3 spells CASSISSWRDTQYF. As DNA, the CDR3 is TGTGCCAGTAGTATATCTAGCTGGCGGGATACGCAGTATTTT. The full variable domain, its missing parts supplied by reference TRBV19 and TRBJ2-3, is DGGITQSPKYLFRKEGQNVTLSCEQNLNHDAMYWYRQDPGQGLRLIYYSQIVNDFQKGDIAEGYSVSREKKESFPLTVTSAQKNPTAFYLCASSISSWRDTQYFGPGTRLTVL.